Listed here are 7 T cell receptor beta chains from one sample, sequenced in a study of regulatory T cells in long-lasting Graves disease. Both iRepertoire HTBI primers and Arm-PCR of CDR3 regions were used to build the TCR beta libraries. Using its own MiXCR run on the multiplex PCR reads, TCRdb lists one record per CDR3 protein. The sample consists of about 460,000 distinct CDR3 sequences, 20% to 25% of them appearing once. This sample's time point: persistent/refractory GD, antithyroid drugs over 5 years with positive TRAb. RNA from PBMCs was the source of the TCR library. The specimen was peripheral blood mononuclear cells (PBMCs), collected when the disease was refractory, from a patient treated with antithyroid drugs. All receptors come from a female donor with Graves disease.

This clonotype was counted at least ten times. CDR3 region: CASGLDRGTEAFF. CDR3 DNA: TGTGCTAGTGGTTTGGACAGGGGAACTGAAGCTTTCTTT. The chain has TRBV12-5 and TRBJ1-1; 7 bases align to TRBD1. V shed 1 base, J shed 5 bases, and the junction held 1 base outside the gene matches. Germline V lookup: CDR1 LGHNT, CDR2 FRNRAP. The CDR3 runs to 13 residues. The complete variable domain, with remaining parts taken from reference TRBV12-5 and TRBJ1-1, reads DARVTQTPRHKVTEMGQEVTMRCQPILGHNTVFWYRQTMMQGLELLAYFRNRAPLDDSGMPKDRFSAEMPDATLATLKIQPSEPRDSAVYFCASGLDRGTEAFFGQGTRLTVV.

This clonotype came up a few times. The chain couples TRBV12-3 or TRBV12-4 to TRBJ2-3; TRBD1 aligns across 11 bases. The CDR3 length is 15 residues. V dropped 5 bases and J dropped 4; count of bases not matched to a gene: 5. CDR3 in DNA: TGTGCCAGCAGTCGGACAGGGGGCATATCAGATACGCAGTATTTT. This sequence encodes CASSRTGGISDTQYF.

V is TRBV9 and J is TRBJ2-2, with 9 positions matching TRBD2. Germline V gives CDR1 SGDLS, CDR2 YYNGEE. V lost 2 bases, J lost 2 bases, and 4 bases stayed unmatched. This CDR3 spans 16 amino acids. The CDR3 protein is CASSVAAGGNTGELFF. As DNA, the CDR3 is TGTGCCAGCAGCGTCGCAGCGGGAGGCAACACCGGGGAGCTGTTTTTT.

Concerning this clonotype: This may come from a read error, since a much larger clone is one base off. This is likely a read error, given that the CDR3 carries no conserved phenylalanine or tryptophan at its end. This chain joins TRBV7-2 and TRBJ2-5; TRBD1 aligns across 10 bases. The CDR3 sequence is 14 residues long. V lost 11 bases, J lost 4 bases, and 10 bases stayed unmatched. Germline V gives CDR1 SGHTA, CDR2 FQGNSA. CDR3 nucleotide sequence: TGTGCCTGCACTCGACAGGGGGCGGGAGAGACCCAGTACCTC. Protein sequence: CACTRQGAGETQYL.

This clonotype was recorded many times. The chain uses TRBV28 and TRBJ1-5; D is unclear. CDR1 and CDR2 from the germline V gene are MDHEN and SYDVKM. The V and J ends lost 0 bases and 11 bases respectively, with 14 bases between them. The CDR3 length is 14 residues. CDR3 in DNA: TGTGCCAGCAGTTTATGGACGGAAGCCCCGACCCAGCATTTT. Its protein product is CASSLWTEAPTQHF.

This clonotype was picked up many times. The chain employs TRBV6-1 and TRBJ2-5; 7 positions agree with TRBD2. The CDR3 consists of 14 residues. CDR1 and CDR2 (germline): MNHNS, SASEGT. V lost 1 base to trimming and J lost 4 bases; unmatched junction nucleotides: 3. For the CDR3, the DNA is TGTGCCAGCAGTGAAGGCTGGGGGGGAGAGACCCAGTACTTC. Encoded protein: CASSEGWGGETQYF.

The chain combines TRBV9 with TRBJ2-2; tentative D call: TRBD2 (5 bases). The CDR3 length is 15 residues. The ends were cut back, 3 bases at V and 6 bases at J, with 15 bases in the middle. Germline V gene lookup returns CDR1 SGDLS and CDR2 YYNGEE. The CDR3 nucleotides are TGTGCCAGCAGCGCGGAGGCAATATTGGCCGGGGAGCTGTTTTTT. This gives the protein CASSAEAILAGELFF.